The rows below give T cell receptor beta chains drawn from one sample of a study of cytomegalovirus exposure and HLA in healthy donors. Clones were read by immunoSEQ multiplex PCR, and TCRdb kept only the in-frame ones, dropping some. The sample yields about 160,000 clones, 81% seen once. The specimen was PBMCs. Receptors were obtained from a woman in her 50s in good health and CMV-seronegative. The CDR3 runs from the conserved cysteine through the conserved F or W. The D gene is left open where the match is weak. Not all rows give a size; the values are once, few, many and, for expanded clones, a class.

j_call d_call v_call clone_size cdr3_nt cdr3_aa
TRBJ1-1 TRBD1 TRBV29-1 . TGCAGCGTAGACAGGGGGAACACTGAAGCTTTCTTT CSVDRGNTEAFF
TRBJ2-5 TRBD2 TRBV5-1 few TGCGCCAGCAGACTCCGGGGGGGCGAGGAGACCCAGTACTTC CASRLRGGEETQYF
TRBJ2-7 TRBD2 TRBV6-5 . TGTGCCAGCAGCCAGGGACTAGCGGGAGGAAGGCAGTACTTC CASSQGLAGGRQYF
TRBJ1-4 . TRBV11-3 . TGTGCCAGCAGCTTAGATCCCGACAGAAATAATGAAAAACTGTTTTTT CASSLDPDRNNEKLFF
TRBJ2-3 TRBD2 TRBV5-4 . TGTGCCAGCAGCTTCGGGACTAGCGGCACAGATACGCAGTATTTT CASSFGTSGTDTQYF
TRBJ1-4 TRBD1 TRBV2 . TGTGCCAGCAGCGACAGGGGGCTGGCTAATGAAAAACTGTTTTTT CASSDRGLANEKLFF
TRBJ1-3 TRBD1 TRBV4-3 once TGCGCCAGCAGCCATACTACAGGGGCAACTGGAAACACCATATATTTT CASSHTTGATGNTIYF
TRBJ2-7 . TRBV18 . TGTGCCAGCTCACCGGTGTCAGGTGAGGAGCAGTACTTC CASSPVSGEEQYF
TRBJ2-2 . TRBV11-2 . TGTGCCAGCAGCTTAGCTCGGGGGAGGAACACCGGGGAGCTGTTTTTT CASSLARGRNTGELFF
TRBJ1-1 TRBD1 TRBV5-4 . TGTGCCAGCAGCTTACAGGGGGCCTCGAACACTGAAGCTTTCTTT CASSLQGASNTEAFF
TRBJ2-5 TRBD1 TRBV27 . TGTGCCAGCAGTTTATGGGGAGGACAGGGGATAGGTGGGGATAAAGAGACCCAGTACTTC CASSLWGGQGIGGDKETQYF
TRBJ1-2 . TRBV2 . TGTGCCAGCAGGGAACGGGGGGGGGTCCATGGCTACACCTTC CASRERGGVHGYTF
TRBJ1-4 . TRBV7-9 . TGTGCCAGCAGCTCGGCAGGGTACAGTGAAAAACTGTTTTTT CASSSAGYSEKLFF
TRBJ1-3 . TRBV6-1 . TGTGCCAGCAGTCAACTTACGGGGGGTGGAAACACCATATATTTT CASSQLTGGGNTIYF
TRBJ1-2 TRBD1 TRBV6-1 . TGTGCCAGCACCAGGACAGGGGTGGGCTATGGCTACACCTTC CASTRTGVGYGYTF
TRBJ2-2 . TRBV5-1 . TGCGCCAGCAGCTTATTGGGGCTCCATTACACCGGGGAGCTGTTTTTT CASSLLGLHYTGELFF
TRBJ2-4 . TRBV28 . TGTGCCAGCAGTTTCGAGGGACTAGCCAAAAACATTCAGTACTTC CASSFEGLAKNIQYF
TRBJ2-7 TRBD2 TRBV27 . TGTGCCAGCAGGGCGGGACTAGCGGGTTCCTACGAGCAGTACTTC CASRAGLAGSYEQYF
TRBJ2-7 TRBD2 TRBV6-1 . TGTGCCAGCGGGACTAGCGGGAGGTACGAGCAGTACTTC CASGTSGRYEQYF
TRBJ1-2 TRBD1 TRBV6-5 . TGTGCCAGCAGTTCTCCGTTGGGGACAGGGGGTTTGGGCTACACCTTC CASSSPLGTGGLGYTF
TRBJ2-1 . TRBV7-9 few TGTGCCAGCAGCCGACTAGGGGATGATCGGTTCTTC CASSRLGDDRFF
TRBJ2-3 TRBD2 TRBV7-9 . TGTGCCAGCAACTTATTAGTTGGTGGTATCAAGCGGGACACAGATACGCAGTATTTT CASNLLVGGIKRDTDTQYF
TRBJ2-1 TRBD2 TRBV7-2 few TGTGCCAGCAGCTTAGCAGGAGCGGGAGGTTGGGATGAGCAGTTCTTC CASSLAGAGGWDEQFF
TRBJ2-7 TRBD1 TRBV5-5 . TGTGCCAGCAGCGGCGGGACAGGGGTCCCCTACGAGCAGTACTTC CASSGGTGVPYEQYF
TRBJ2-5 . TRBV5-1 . TGCGCCAGCAGCTTAACACCGGACAGCCAAGAGACCCAGTACTTC CASSLTPDSQETQYF
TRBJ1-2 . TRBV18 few TGTGCCAGCTCACCACCGGGAGGGAAGCAGGGCTACACCTTC CASSPPGGKQGYTF
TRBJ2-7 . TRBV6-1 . TGTGCCAGCATGCGTCAATCCTACGAGCAGTACTTC CASMRQSYEQYF
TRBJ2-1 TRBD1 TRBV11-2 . TGTGCCAGCAGCCTACGACAGGGTTTCCCTGAGCAGTTCTTC CASSLRQGFPEQFF
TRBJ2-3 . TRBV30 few TGTGCCTCCATCCGGGCGGGAAGCACAGATACGCAGTATTTT CASIRAGSTDTQYF
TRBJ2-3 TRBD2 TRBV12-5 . TGTGCTAGTGGTGCCGTTACTAGCGGGAGTTCCCGGTGGACAGATACGCAGTATTTT CASGAVTSGSSRWTDTQYF
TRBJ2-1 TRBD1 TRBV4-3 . TGCGCCAGCAGCCAAGGACAAACCGGGACAGGGAAGCGGGGTGAGCAGTTCTTC CASSQGQTGTGKRGEQFF
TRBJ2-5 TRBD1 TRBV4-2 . TGTGCCAGCAGCCATAGGGACAGCCAAGAGACCCAGTACTTC CASSHRDSQETQYF
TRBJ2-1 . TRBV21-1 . TGTGCCAGCAGGTTGACTAGCGGGGATGAGCAGTTCTTC CASRLTSGDEQFF
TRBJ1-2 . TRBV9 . TGTGCCAGCAGCGTAGCGGCGGATCTCGGGGGCTACACCTTC CASSVAADLGGYTF
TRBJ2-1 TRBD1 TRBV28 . TGTGCCAGCAGTTCACCCCACGTCGGGACAGGGAGCTTCTACAATGAGCAGTTCTTC CASSSPHVGTGSFYNEQFF
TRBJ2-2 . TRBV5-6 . TGTGCCAGCAGCTTGGGTAACGGGGAGCTGTTTTTT CASSLGNGELFF
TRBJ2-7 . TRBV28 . TGTGCCAGCAGTTATGGCCCCGGGAAGGAGGGCTACGAGCAGTACTTC CASSYGPGKEGYEQYF
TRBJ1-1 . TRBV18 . TGTGCCAGCTCAGAGGAAGAGGTGACAGACCTTATGAACACTGAAGCTTTCTTT CASSEEEVTDLMNTEAFF
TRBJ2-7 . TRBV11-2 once TGTGCCAGCAGCTTAGTAGGGAGCCACAGCCGGGGAGACGAGCAGTACTTC CASSLVGSHSRGDEQYF
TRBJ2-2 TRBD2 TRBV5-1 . TGCGCCAGCAACGTGGGACTAGCGGGCGCCGGGAACACCGGGGAGCTGTTTTTT CASNVGLAGAGNTGELFF
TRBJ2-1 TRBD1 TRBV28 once TGTGCCAGCAGTCCGGGACAGGGGGCGCGAAATGAGCAGTTCTTC CASSPGQGARNEQFF
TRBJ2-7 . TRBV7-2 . TGTGCCAGCAGCCTTACTACTACTCGGGAGCAGTACTTC CASSLTTTREQYF
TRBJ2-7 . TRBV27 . TGTGCCAGCAGCCCCAGACAGTTCATCGAGCAGTACTTC CASSPRQFIEQYF
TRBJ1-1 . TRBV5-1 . TGCGCCAGCAGCTTGGCGAGGCAGAACACTGAAGCTTTCTTT CASSLARQNTEAFF
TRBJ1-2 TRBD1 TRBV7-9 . TGTGCCAGCAGCTTTCCAGGGACAGAGAGCTATGGCTACACCTTC CASSFPGTESYGYTF
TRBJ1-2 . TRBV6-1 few TGTGCCACCTCGGGAGTGACTAACTATGGCTACACCTTC CATSGVTNYGYTF
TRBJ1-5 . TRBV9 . TGTGCCAGCAGCGTAGAGGGGGAGCAGCCCCAGCATTTT CASSVEGEQPQHF
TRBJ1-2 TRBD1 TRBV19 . TGTGCCAGTTCGGGACAGGACTATGGCTACACCTTC CASSGQDYGYTF
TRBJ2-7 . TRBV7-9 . TGTGCCAGCAGCTTAGACAAGTACGAGCAGTACTTC CASSLDKYEQYF
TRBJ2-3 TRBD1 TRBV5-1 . TGCGCCAGCAGCTTATTCTTCAGGACAGGGAGCACAGATACGCAGTATTTT CASSLFFRTGSTDTQYF